The following is a T cell receptor beta chain sequence with its context. The germline V gene has CDR1 GTSNPN and CDR2 SVGIG (reference sequence). This CDR3 has 15 amino acids. Trimming at V came to 1 base and at J to 3 bases, leaving 6 bases not matched to a gene. This entry comes from a study of blood T cell repertoires in COVID-19. Overall study context: The origin of the acute and convalescent COVID-19 samples was the United States, Italy and Spain. The analysed material was cDNA or gDNA that came from T cells, B-cell-depleted T cells, or PBMCs.

In the study's own analysis: Estimation of nucleated cell counts was performed using reference gene primer amplification. Sequencing used immunoSEQ multiplex PCR; TCRdb keeps in-frame clones, though not all of them. V, J and clone size are taken as reported in that table, and D and trimming were inferred from the DNA itself. The data hold 140,000 to 150,000 clones, with approximately 80% observed a single time. The chain links TRBV30 to TRBJ1-5; 7 positions match TRBD1. This TCR derives from a woman aged 60-70 years with acute or convalescent COVID-19. The source material was peripheral blood. The CDR3 protein is CAWSALGTDNQPQHF. The CDR3 DNA is TGTGCCTGGAGTGCCCTCGGGACAGACAATCAGCCCCAGCATTTT.